This T cell receptor (beta chain) was retrieved from a study of blood T cell repertoires in COVID-19. Libraries were prepared by immunoSEQ multiplex PCR; TCRdb keeps only in-frame clonotypes and omits some of them. This sample has 250,000 to 300,000 clones, with nearly 90% found just once. The source is a woman younger than 45 who had recovered from COVID-19. The sample consisted of PBMCs or T cells enriched from blood (not recorded which).

DNA for the CDR3: TGTGCCAGCAGTACCCCCGGGACAGGGATCTATGGCTACACCTTC. It translates to CASSTPGTGIYGYTF. The V and J genes are TRBV28 and TRBJ1-2; 9 positions agree with TRBD1. The CDR3 is 15 amino acids. V lost 5 bases, J lost 4 bases, and 8 bases stayed unmatched. The germline V gene encodes CDR1 MDHEN and CDR2 SYDVKM.